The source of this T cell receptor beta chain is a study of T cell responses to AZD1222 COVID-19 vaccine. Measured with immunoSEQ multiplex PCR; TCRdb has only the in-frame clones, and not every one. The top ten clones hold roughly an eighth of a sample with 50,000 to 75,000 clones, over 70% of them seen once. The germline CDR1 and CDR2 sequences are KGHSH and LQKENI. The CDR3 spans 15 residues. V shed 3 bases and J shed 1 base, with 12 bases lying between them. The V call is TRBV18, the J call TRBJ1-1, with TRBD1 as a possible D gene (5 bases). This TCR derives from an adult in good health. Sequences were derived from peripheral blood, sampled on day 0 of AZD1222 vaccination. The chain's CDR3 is CASSPGRPGNTEAFF. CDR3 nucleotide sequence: TGTGCCAGCTCACCGGGACGCCCGGGGAACACTGAAGCTTTCTTT.